These 18 T cell receptor beta chains originate from one sample sequenced in a study of cytomegalovirus exposure and HLA in healthy donors. 13 Jbeta primers and 60 Vbeta primers were used for the PCR. Here immunoSEQ multiplex PCR was the method, and the copy in TCRdb shows in-frame clones only, minus some. The data show about 140,000 clones, with 70% to 75% seen just once and approximately 15% held by the top ten. The material sequenced was PBMCs. These receptors originate from a human donor in good health.

This clone occurred a few times. The chain couples TRBV5-1 to TRBJ2-2; 7 bases are shared with TRBD2. Germline lookup yields CDR1 SGHRS and CDR2 YFSETQ. The CDR3 covers 16 residues. Unmatched junction bases numbered 3, after V lost 1 base and J lost 0 bases. As DNA, the CDR3 is TGCGCCAGCAGCTTGCGGGAGGTCGCGAACACCGGGGAGCTGTTTTTT. Amino acids: CASSLREVANTGELFF.

The chain links TRBV5-6 to TRBJ1-5, with unresolved D. V lost 0 bases and J 0 bases, leaving 7 bases between the germline ends. There are 15 residues in the CDR3. Germline CDR1 SGHDT, CDR2 YYEEEE. This CDR3 reads CASSLGRTSNQPQHF. Written as DNA, the CDR3 is TGTGCCAGCAGCTTGGGGAGGACTAGCAATCAGCCCCAGCATTTT.

The chain couples TRBV18 to TRBJ2-1; 8 bases fit TRBD1. Germline trimming cut 5 bases from V and 5 bases from J; bases unmatched to any gene: 5. Germline-derived CDR1 and CDR2 are KGHSH and LQKENI. The CDR3 is made up of 14 amino acids. The CDR3: CASSKDRGDNEQFF. CDR3 nucleotide sequence: TGTGCCAGCTCAAAAGACAGGGGTGACAATGAGCAGTTCTTC.

This chain uses TRBV4-1 with TRBJ1-5; D might be TRBD1 (6 bases). CDR3 size: 17 residues. From germline, CDR1 is MGHRA and CDR2 YSYEKL. V lost 1 base and J 3 bases, leaving 16 bases between the germline ends. Here the CDR3 DNA reads TGCGCCAGCAGCCAAGGACCCGTCAGGGGTTCCAATCAGCCCCAGCATTTT. Protein sequence: CASSQGPVRGSNQPQHF.

This clone was picked up a small number of times. The chain uses TRBV6-6 and TRBJ1-3, with D unclear. The CDR3 extends over 14 amino acids. Trimming took off 2 bases at V and 2 bases at J, with 7 bases between the two ends. Germline V lookup: CDR1 MNHNY, CDR2 SVGAGI (reference sequence). The CDR3 reads CASSYVGTGNTIYF. The CDR3 nucleotides read TGTGCCAGCAGTTACGTGGGCACTGGAAACACCATATATTTT.

This chain links TRBV5-6 with TRBJ1-4; 7 bases fit TRBD1. J lost 3 bases, V lost 4 bases, and 12 bases had no gene match. The CDR3 length is 17 residues. From germline, CDR1 is SGHDT and CDR2 YYEEEE. The CDR3: CASSPWVEGAANEKLFF. Here the CDR3 DNA reads TGTGCCAGCAGCCCCTGGGTGGAGGGGGCCGCTAATGAAAAACTGTTTTTT. The full variable domain, with the rest looked up from reference TRBV5-6 and TRBJ1-4, is DAGVTQSPTHLIKTRGQQVTLRCSPKSGHDTVSWYQQALGQGPQFIFQYYEEEERQRGNFPDRFSGHQFPNYSSELNVNALLLGDSALYLCASSPWVEGAANEKLFFGSGTQLSVL.

This clone was detected only once. V gene TRBV4-1 combines with J gene TRBJ1-2; the D gene is possibly TRBD1 (5 bases). CDR1 and CDR2 from the germline V gene are MGHRA and YSYEKL. Trimming removed 0 bases from V and 7 bases from J, with 12 bases in between. The CDR3 contains 14 residues. CDR3 sequence: CASSQDIGGFGYTF. CDR3 DNA: TGCGCCAGCAGCCAAGATATCGGGGGTTTTGGCTACACCTTC.

This sequence joins TRBV5-1 and TRBJ2-1, with 8 bases identical to TRBD2. CDR3 size: 16 residues. Germline lookup yields CDR1 SGHRS and CDR2 YFSETQ. The trim removed 4 bases at V and 3 bases at J, leaving 9 bases unmatched. CDR3 in DNA: TGCGCCAGCAGCAAACTACCGACTAGCGACTACAATGAGCAGTTCTTC. It translates to CASSKLPTSDYNEQFF.

This sequence joins TRBV27 and TRBJ1-1; 9 bases map to TRBD1. The CDR3 totals 13 residues. Germline V CDR1 and CDR2: MNHEY, SMNVEV (reference sequence). V lost 5 bases, J lost 5 bases, and 3 bases stayed unmatched. The CDR3 loop reads CASSPGQGTEAFF. Here the CDR3 DNA reads TGTGCCAGCAGTCCCGGACAGGGGACTGAAGCTTTCTTT.

The chain uses TRBV5-1 and TRBJ1-2; TRBD1 matches 10 bases. V was pared by 8 bases and J by 7 bases, with 8 bases of the junction left unmatched. This CDR3 contains 13 residues. Germline V gives CDR1 SGHRS, CDR2 YFSETQ. The CDR3 bases are TGCGCCAGTGACCCCGGGACAGGGGTTGGCTACACCTTC. It codes for CASDPGTGVGYTF.

The genes are TRBV7-9 and TRBJ2-5, with D possibly matching TRBD1 (6 bases). Germline V gives CDR1 SEHNR, CDR2 FQNEAQ (reference sequence). V dropped 5 bases and J dropped 0 bases, with 10 bases sitting between them. The length of the CDR3 is 14 residues. The CDR3 sequence is CASSQRTDQETQYF. The CDR3 bases are TGTGCCAGCAGCCAACGGACAGACCAAGAGACCCAGTACTTC.

The CDR3 DNA reads as TGTGCCAGCTCGAGGGAGGGTTCGGTCAATCAGCCCCAGCATTTT. Translating it yields CASSREGSVNQPQHF. The J gene is TRBJ1-5, the V gene TRBV2; D is undetermined. CDR3 length equals 15 residues. V gave up 8 bases and J gave up 3 bases, with 17 bases separating them. Germline loops: CDR1 SNHLY, CDR2 FYNNEI.

The chain combines TRBV5-1 with TRBJ2-1; tentative D call: TRBD2 (6 bases). CDR3 length: 11 residues. V lost 7 bases to trimming and J lost 8 bases, with 10 bases between them. Germline V gives CDR1 SGHRS, CDR2 YFSETQ. The CDR3 region is CASRREYEQFF. CDR3 sequence (DNA): TGCGCCAGCCGCCGGGAGTATGAGCAGTTCTTC.

This chain connects TRBV7-2 to TRBJ1-5; TRBD1 matches at 8 bases. CDR1 SGHTA and CDR2 FQGNSA come from the germline V gene. The trim removed 4 bases at V and 2 bases at J, leaving 4 bases unmatched. The CDR3 length is 15 residues. The CDR3 DNA reads TGTGCCAGCAGCTACTCGACAGGGGGCAATCAGCCCCAGCATTTT. It encodes CASSYSTGGNQPQHF. Using reference TRBV7-2 and TRBJ1-5 for the parts outside the CDR3, the full variable domain is GAGVSQSPSNKVTEKGKDVELRCDPISGHTALYWYRQSLGQGLEFLIYFQGNSAPDKSGLPSDRFSAERTGGSVSTLTIQRTQQEDSAVYLCASSYSTGGNQPQHFGDGTRLSIL.

The count of this clone is one. This rearrangement joins TRBV5-1 to TRBJ2-5; 14 bases fit TRBD2. The CDR3 spans 14 residues. Germline V CDR1 and CDR2: SGHRS, YFSETQ. The J segment lost 3 bases and the V segment lost 6 bases, leaving 1 base of the junction unmatched. CDR3 DNA sequence: TGCGCCAGCAAGGGACTAGCGGGAGAAGAGACCCAGTACTTC. Encoded protein: CASKGLAGEETQYF. Full variable domain (rest looked up from reference TRBV5-1 and TRBJ2-5): KAGVTQTPRYLIKTRGQQVTLSCSPISGHRSVSWYQQTPGQGLQFLFEYFSETQRNKGNFPGRFSGRQFSNSRSEMNVSTLELGDSALYLCASKGLAGEETQYFGPGTRLLVL.

The V and J genes are TRBV10-3 and TRBJ2-7, with 10 bases lining up with TRBD2. This CDR3 spans 13 amino acids. Germline V gene sequence: CDR1 ENHRY, CDR2 SYGVKD. After removal of 11 bases from V and 6 bases from J, the junction contained 10 bases not matched to a gene. The CDR3 DNA reads TGTGCCCTGGCCGGGACTAGCGATTCCGAGCAGTACTTC. It codes for CALAGTSDSEQYF.

This clone was recorded a few times. The rearrangement links TRBV7-6 to TRBJ2-1, with 11 bases matching TRBD2. This CDR3 has 16 amino acids. CDR1 SGHVS and CDR2 FNYEAQ come from the germline V gene. Germline trimming cut 6 bases from V and 7 bases from J; bases unmatched to any gene: 11. The CDR3 DNA sequence: TGTGCCAGCAGGCCTCCGGGACTAGCGGCATTTAATGAGCAGTTCTTC. Translated, it gives CASRPPGLAAFNEQFF. Drawing the rest from reference TRBV7-6 and TRBJ2-1, the complete variable domain is GAGVSQSPRYKVTKRGQDVALRCDPISGHVSLYWYRQALGQGPEFLTYFNYEAQQDKSGLPNDRFSAERPEGSISTLTIQRTEQRDSAMYRCASRPPGLAAFNEQFFGPGTRLTVL.

The CDR3 nucleotides are TGTGCCAGTAGTATAGTGACAGGGGACGTCGAGCAGTACTTC. Its translation: CASSIVTGDVEQYF. The chain recombines TRBV19 with TRBJ2-7; TRBD1 aligns across 8 bases. The CDR3 runs 14 residues. Germline V CDR1 and CDR2: LNHDA, SQIVND (reference sequence). V gave up 1 base and J gave up 6 bases; unmatched junction bases: 5.